A single sample is the source of the 22 T cell receptor beta chains below, sequenced in a study of OX40 agonist ivuxolimab in advanced cancers. TCRdb keeps only in-frame clones here, not all; method: immunoSEQ multiplex PCR. The sample consists of approximately 100,000 clones, 90% of them appearing once. This specimen consisted of CD4+ or CD8+ T cells sorted from blood, obtained in a trial of the OX40 agonist ivuxolimab. The receptors shown here come from an adult with an advanced solid tumor such as melanoma, head and neck, liver or kidney cancer.

This chain uses TRBV7-2 with TRBJ2-3; 9 bases agree with TRBD2. The CDR3 spans 18 residues. Germline trimming cut 5 bases from V and 1 base from J; bases unmatched to any gene: 13. CDR1 and CDR2 (germline): SGHTA, FQGNSA. The CDR3 spells CASSTRALAGYRTDTQYF. CDR3 nucleotides: TGTGCCAGCAGCACACGGGCCCTAGCGGGGTACCGCACAGATACGCAGTATTTT.

This clone was counted only a few times. A read error may produce the germline difference seen at one junction end. The rearrangement links TRBV7-7 to TRBJ1-2; the D is unclear. Germline assignment: CDR1 SSHAT and CDR2 FNYEAQ (reference sequence). The length of the CDR3 is 14 residues. CDR3 loop: CASSFRGLEGGYTF. DNA of the CDR3: TGTGCTAGCAGCTTTCGCGGGCTTGAGGGTGGCTACACCTTC.

This rearrangement joins TRBV5-6 to TRBJ1-2; maybe TRBD1 (6 bases). The ends were cut back, 5 bases at V and 1 base at J, with 15 bases in the middle. CDR3 length: 15 amino acids. The germline CDR1 and CDR2 sequences are SGHDT and YYEEEE. The CDR3 DNA reads as TGTGCCAGCAGGGCCGGGACATTACTTAACTATGGCTACACCTTC. Residues: CASRAGTLLNYGYTF. Looking up the rest from reference TRBV5-6 and TRBJ1-2 gives the full variable domain: DAGVTQSPTHLIKTRGQQVTLRCSPKSGHDTVSWYQQALGQGPQFIFQYYEEEERQRGNFPDRFSGHQFPNYSSELNVNALLLGDSALYLCASRAGTLLNYGYTFGSGTRLTVV.

The chain couples TRBV11-3 to TRBJ2-7; D possibly corresponds to TRBD2 (6 bases). The V and J ends lost 5 bases and 7 bases respectively, with 21 bases between them. The CDR3 sequence is 15 residues long. Looked up from germline, CDR1 is SGHNT and CDR2 is YENEEA. CDR3 residues: CASSAAREWAREQYF. CDR3 in DNA: TGTGCCAGCAGCGCCGCCCGGGAGTGGGCTAGGGAGCAGTACTTC.

The CDR3 reads CASSLVRGNYEQYF. The CDR3 DNA reads TGTGCCAGCAGCTTAGTTAGGGGTAACTACGAGCAGTACTTC. The V and J genes are TRBV11-2 and TRBJ2-7, with D tentatively TRBD1 (5 bases). V was pared by 1 base and J by 3 bases, with 10 bases between. The germline CDR1 and CDR2 sequences are SGHAT and FQNNGV. The CDR3 sequence is 14 residues long.

V gene TRBV18 combines with J gene TRBJ2-3; 13 nucleotides line up with TRBD2. Per germline, CDR1 KGHSH and CDR2 LQKENI. The CDR3 spans 15 residues. J lost 5 bases, V lost 8 bases, and 7 bases had no gene match. The CDR3 nucleotides are TGTGCCAGCCAGCGACTAGCGGGAGGTGGAGATACGCAGTATTTT. It codes for CASQRLAGGGDTQYF.

The CDR3 reads CASSRAGVSYNEQFF. DNA of the CDR3: TGTGCCAGCAGTAGGGCAGGGGTCTCCTACAATGAGCAGTTCTTC. V and J are TRBV6-4 and TRBJ2-1; tentative D call: TRBD1 (6 bases). V lost 5 bases to trimming and J lost 0 bases, with 11 bases between them. This CDR3 comprises 15 residues. Germline V lookup: CDR1 MRHNA, CDR2 SNTAGT.

The chain combines TRBV7-3 with TRBJ1-3; no clear D. The ends were cut back, 2 bases at V and 2 bases at J, with 7 bases in the middle. CDR1 is SGHTA and CDR2 is FQGTGA in the germline V gene. The CDR3 extends over 14 amino acids. The CDR3: CASSLGSAGNTIYF. CDR3 sequence (DNA): TGTGCCAGCAGCTTAGGATCCGCTGGAAACACCATATATTTT.

The chain uses TRBV9 and TRBJ2-5, with D tentatively TRBD2 (5 bases). V shed 0 bases and J shed 4 bases, with 10 bases lying between them. The CDR3 runs 14 residues. CDR1 SGDLS and CDR2 YYNGEE come from the germline V gene. The CDR3 DNA sequence: TGTGCCAGCAGCGTAGCCCCTAGCAGAGAGACCCAGTACTTC. Translation gives CASSVAPSRETQYF.

In regard to this clone: The identical CDR3 is also encoded by other nucleotide sequences in the sample. The chain couples TRBV5-1 to TRBJ2-1; D is possibly TRBD2 (6 bases). CDR1 SGHRS and CDR2 YFSETQ come from the germline V gene. V lost 4 bases and J lost 2, with 13 bases in between. This CDR3 is 15 amino acids long. CDR3 in amino acids: CASSLSGGAYNEQFF. CDR3 nucleotide sequence: TGCGCCAGCAGCCTTAGCGGAGGTGCCTACAATGAGCAGTTCTTC.

The rearrangement links TRBV12-5 to TRBJ2-2; D is tentatively TRBD1 or TRBD2 (5 bases each). Trimming removed 2 bases from V and 6 bases from J, with 13 bases in between. The CDR3 has 15 amino acids. Looked up from germline, CDR1 is LGHNT and CDR2 is FRNRAP. The DNA of the CDR3 is TGTGCTAGTGGTTTGCTAGCAGGGTACGCCGGGGAGCTGTTTTTT. Translated: CASGLLAGYAGELFF.

This clone has only a few counts. The chain has TRBV5-5 and TRBJ2-7; D call uncertain. This CDR3 contains 15 residues. Germline CDR1 and CDR2: SGHKS and YYEKEE (reference sequence). Trimming left V 4 bases short and J 2 bases short, with 16 bases between. Written as DNA, the CDR3 is TGTGCCAGCAGCCAAGGGCTCGCCGTAGCCTACGAGCAGTACTTC. This sequence encodes CASSQGLAVAYEQYF.

This chain links TRBV7-8 with TRBJ2-7; D is uncertain. CDR3 length: 14 amino acids. Per the germline V gene, CDR1 is SGHVS and CDR2 is FQNEAQ. Trimming shortened V by 2 bases and J by 1 base, and 9 bases separated the two germline ends. CDR3 region: CASSLTLLSYEQYF. Here the CDR3 DNA reads TGTGCCAGCAGCTTAACGCTCCTTTCCTACGAGCAGTACTTC.

J is TRBJ1-6 and V is TRBV2; D remains unclear. V lost 1 base, J lost 14 bases, and 9 bases lay in between. Germline CDR1 and CDR2: SNHLY and FYNNEI. This CDR3 has 12 residues. The DNA of the CDR3 is TGTGCCAGCAGTGAAGGATATTCGACCCTCCACTTT. This translates into CASSEGYSTLHF.

This clone has only one observation. V usage is TRBV4-1 and J usage is TRBJ2-5; 8 nucleotides align to TRBD1. Germline V CDR1 and CDR2: MGHRA, YSYEKL. The CDR3 extends over 14 amino acids. Trimming took 6 bases from V and 1 from J; bases not matched to a gene: 4. CDR3 nucleotide sequence: TGCGCCAGCAGACGACAGGGGCCCCAAGAGACCCAGTACTTC. This gives the protein CASRRQGPQETQYF.

This sequence joins TRBV10-1 and TRBJ2-6; 7 nucleotides match TRBD1. The V gene end was trimmed by 3 bases and the J gene end by 0 bases; junction bases not matched to a gene: 11. The CDR3 covers 19 residues. The germline CDR1 and CDR2 sequences are WNHNN and SYGVQD (reference sequence). This chain's CDR3 is CASSENLGQSSSGANVLTF. The CDR3 coding sequence is TGCGCCAGCAGTGAAAATCTGGGACAGAGCTCCTCTGGGGCCAACGTCCTGACTTTC.

The V call is TRBV18, the J call TRBJ2-7; D possibly matches TRBD1 or TRBD2 (5 bases each). Looked up from germline, CDR1 is KGHSH and CDR2 is LQKENI. This CDR3 has 13 amino acids. Trimming took off 2 bases at V and 5 bases at J, with 10 bases between the two ends. The DNA for the CDR3 is TGTGCCAGCTCACCATACGAGGGGAACGAGCAGTACTTC. Encoded protein: CASSPYEGNEQYF. Full variable domain (missing parts from reference TRBV18 and TRBJ2-7): NAGVMQNPRHLVRRRGQEARLRCSPMKGHSHVYWYRQLPEEGLKFMVYLQKENIIDESGMPKERFSAEFPKEGPSILRIQQVVRGDSAAYFCASSPYEGNEQYFGPGTRLTVT.

The chain uses TRBV7-3 and TRBJ2-7, with 11 bases aligning to TRBD2. Germline V gene lookup returns CDR1 SGHTA and CDR2 FQGTGA. With V trimmed by 4 bases and J by 8 bases, 10 bases remained unmatched. This CDR3 has 15 residues. The CDR3 protein is CASSSYSGRAGKQYF. CDR3 bases: TGTGCCAGCAGCTCCTATAGCGGGAGGGCCGGAAAGCAGTACTTC.

This chain connects TRBV29-1 to TRBJ1-3, with D possibly TRBD1 on 6 matching bases. The V and J ends lost 6 bases and 2 bases respectively, with 11 bases between them. The V gene's germline CDR1 is SQVTM and CDR2 ANQGSEA. The CDR3 sequence is 13 residues long. The CDR3 sequence is CSVTGRTGNTIYF. Here the CDR3 DNA reads TGCAGCGTAACAGGGAGAACTGGAAACACCATATATTTT.

This chain links TRBV28 with TRBJ2-7; 10 nucleotides match TRBD2. V was pared by 6 bases and J by 5 bases, with 10 bases of the junction left unmatched. Looked up from germline, CDR1 is MDHEN and CDR2 is SYDVKM. The CDR3 is made up of 15 amino acids. The CDR3 DNA is TGTGCCAGCAGCCTCCCTAGCGGGGGATTGGACGAGCAGTACTTC. Translation: CASSLPSGGLDEQYF.

The chain combines TRBV10-3 with TRBJ1-4; weak D call: TRBD1 (5 bases). Trimming pared 11 bases from V and 13 bases from J, leaving 20 bases between. The CDR3 extends over 12 amino acids. Looked up from germline, CDR1 is ENHRY and CDR2 is SYGVKD. This CDR3 is CASGGTTQALFF. CDR3 DNA: TGTGCCTCGGGTGGGACGACCCAAGCACTGTTTTTT.

The chain links TRBV7-2 to TRBJ2-1; no definite D call. V dropped 1 base and J dropped 5 bases, with 9 bases sitting between them. CDR1 and CDR2 from the germline V gene are SGHTA and FQGNSA. The CDR3 runs to 14 residues. This CDR3 is CASSLDIWNNEQFF. DNA for the CDR3: TGTGCCAGCAGCTTAGATATCTGGAACAATGAGCAGTTCTTC.